What follows are 20 T cell receptor beta chains derived from one specimen sequenced in a study of T-cell memory formation after mild COVID-19. TCRdb used MiXCR to reprocess the 5' RACE reads, holding one entry per CDR3 protein. This table holds fewer than 500,000 distinct CDR3 sequences, nearly 25% found once. Sequenced: PBMCs or a T cell subset sorted from them (not recorded which). These TCRs come from an adult woman who had mild COVID-19 (a few samples of this study predate the infection). Cell type and time point are not known.

V is TRBV7-8 and J is TRBJ2-3, with 12 nucleotides matching TRBD1. Per germline, CDR1 SGHVS and CDR2 FQNEAQ. This CDR3 region has 18 residues. J lost 5 bases, V lost 2 bases, and 11 bases had no gene match. In nucleotides, the CDR3 is TGTGCCAGCAGCTTACCTCCCGGGACAGGGGGCATGGGAGATACGCAGTATTTT. Translation: CASSLPPGTGGMGDTQYF.

This clonotype was found once. The V gene is TRBV9, the J gene TRBJ2-7, with 11 bases identical to TRBD2. Germline CDR1 reads SGDLS; CDR2 reads YYNGEE. With V trimmed by 3 bases and J by 0 bases, 5 bases remained unmatched. The length of the CDR3 is 16 residues. Here the CDR3 reads CASSEGLAESSYEQYF. In nucleotides, the CDR3 is TGTGCCAGCAGCGAGGGACTAGCGGAGAGCTCCTACGAGCAGTACTTC.

This chain uses TRBV28 with TRBJ2-4; TRBD2 might be the D (6 bases). Trimming shortened V by 5 bases and J by 9 bases, and 20 bases separated the two germline ends. Per germline, CDR1 MDHEN and CDR2 SYDVKM. This CDR3 has 15 residues. This chain's CDR3 is CASSRTLTSSSIQYF. CDR3 bases: TGTGCCAGCAGTCGTACTCTGACTAGTTCGAGCATTCAGTACTTC.

The rearrangement joins TRBV7-2 to TRBJ1-1; 7 positions match TRBD1. The CDR3 consists of 15 residues. V shed 2 bases and J 3 bases; nucleotides not matched to a gene: 6. Germline V gene sequence: CDR1 SGHTA, CDR2 FQGNSA. In DNA form, the CDR3 reads TGTGCCAGCAGCTTACAGGGGGGGAGGGACACTGAAGCTTTCTTT. Amino acids: CASSLQGGRDTEAFF.

The chain recombines TRBV6-2 or TRBV6-3 with TRBJ2-7; TRBD1 or TRBD2 may be the D gene (5 bases each). This CDR3 has 15 amino acids. V lost 4 bases, J lost 1 base, and 14 bases lay in between. Germline-derived CDR1 and CDR2 are MNHEY and SVGEGT. The CDR3 protein is CASSSSGTDSYEQYF. For the CDR3, the DNA is TGTGCCAGCAGTTCTTCCGGGACGGATTCCTACGAGCAGTACTTC.

The chain employs TRBV6-5 and TRBJ2-7; D unclear. Trimming took off 0 bases at V and 3 bases at J, with 6 bases between the two ends. The germline CDR1 and CDR2 sequences are MNHEY and SVGAGI. The CDR3 covers 13 residues. As DNA, the CDR3 is TGTGCCAGCAGTTACTCGTCCGTCTACGAGCAGTACTTC. It is translated as CASSYSSVYEQYF.

V gene TRBV5-6 combines with J gene TRBJ2-7, with 7 bases identical to TRBD1. Germline-derived CDR1 and CDR2 are SGHDT and YYEEEE. The V segment lost 0 bases and the J segment 4 bases; nucleotides outside the gene matches: 10. This CDR3 contains 16 residues. The CDR3 DNA is TGTGCCAGCAGCTTGGAGGTGTCCGGGACAGATTACGAGCAGTACTTC. It encodes CASSLEVSGTDYEQYF.

The chain has TRBV20-1 and TRBJ1-3; the D is unclear. Trimming stripped 3 bases from V and 0 bases from J, with 15 bases between. Germline V gene sequence: CDR1 DFQATT, CDR2 SNEGSKA (reference sequence). The CDR3 extends over 16 amino acids. The CDR3, as DNA: TGCAGTGCTAGGTACAAGGGCTCCTACTCTGGAAACACCATATATTTT. It yields the protein CSARYKGSYSGNTIYF.

This clonotype was detected a few times. This chain links TRBV7-9 with TRBJ1-2; D call uncertain. Per germline, CDR1 SEHNR and CDR2 FQNEAQ (reference sequence). The CDR3 runs to 12 residues. The V end lost 1 base, the J end lost 8 bases, and 8 bases lay between the germline ends. The CDR3 reads CASSLGGGGYTF. DNA for the CDR3: TGTGCCAGCAGCTTAGGTGGCGGGGGCTACACCTTC.

A few counts support this clonotype. This chain connects TRBV7-9 to TRBJ2-5, with D hard to call. V shed 3 bases and J shed 4 bases, with 9 bases lying between them. Per germline, CDR1 SEHNR and CDR2 FQNEAQ (reference sequence). The CDR3 length is 13 residues. The CDR3 here is CASSFGELETQYF. The CDR3 nucleotides are TGTGCCAGCAGCTTTGGGGAATTAGAGACCCAGTACTTC.

The chain links TRBV6-1 to TRBJ2-5, with 10 bases lining up with TRBD2. Germline CDR1 and CDR2: MNHNS and SASEGT. V lost 7 bases and J lost 5; bases outside the gene matches: 13. The CDR3 has 16 amino acids. The CDR3 reads CASNWGSGGLVETQYF. The CDR3 bases are TGTGCCAGCAATTGGGGTAGCGGGGGGTTAGTGGAGACCCAGTACTTC.

The genes are TRBV12-3 or TRBV12-4 and TRBJ2-1; D gene unclear. The CDR3 runs 15 residues. The germline V and J ends were trimmed by 6 bases and 5 bases, with 17 bases remaining between them. CDR3: CASSRRAVENNEQFF. The CDR3 DNA reads as TGTGCCAGCAGCCGGCGCGCAGTGGAAAACAATGAGCAGTTCTTC.

The chain carries TRBV20-1 and TRBJ2-4; no firm D call. V shed 3 bases and J shed 0 bases, with 12 bases lying between them. This CDR3 contains 15 residues. Germline assignment: CDR1 DFQATT and CDR2 SNEGSKA (reference sequence). This CDR3 reads CSASPYSLAKNIQYF. The DNA for the CDR3 is TGCAGTGCTAGCCCTTACTCTTTAGCCAAAAACATTCAGTACTTC.

This rearrangement joins TRBV7-3 to TRBJ2-1; 11 bases fit TRBD2. Losses at the gene ends were 0 bases for V and 7 bases for J; bases not matched to a gene: 11. CDR3 length: 18 residues. CDR1 is SGHTA, CDR2 FQGTGA, per germline. In DNA, the CDR3 is TGTGCCAGCAGCTTAACGGTTACTAGCGGGAGTTTGGGGAATGAGCAGTTCTTC. Translation: CASSLTVTSGSLGNEQFF.

The chain uses TRBV9 and TRBJ1-6; D is ambiguous. The CDR3 loop spans 17 amino acids. Germline V gene data show CDR1 as SGDLS and CDR2 as YYNGEE. Trimming shortened V by 4 bases and J by 7 bases, and 21 bases separated the two germline ends. The CDR3 loop reads CASSSRPGEGVNSPLHF. As DNA, the CDR3 is TGTGCCAGCAGCAGTCGTCCCGGAGAGGGTGTAAATTCACCCCTCCACTTT.

This clonotype was seen only a few times. This chain links TRBV7-2 with TRBJ2-7; D remains unclear. CDR3 length: 14 amino acids. Trimming took off 2 bases at V and 7 bases at J, with 15 bases between the two ends. Germline CDR1 and CDR2: SGHTA and FQGNSA. The CDR3: CASSLYAGPVEQYF. The CDR3 bases are TGTGCCAGCAGCTTATACGCAGGCCCGGTGGAGCAGTACTTC.

The sample holds many counts of this clonotype. The chain joins TRBV5-5 to TRBJ2-3; the D is unclear. The CDR3 is 13 amino acids. The germline V gene has CDR1 SGHKS and CDR2 YYEKEE (reference sequence). Trimming stripped 0 bases from V and 3 bases from J, with 5 bases between. The CDR3 is CASSLERTDTQYF. In nucleotides, the CDR3 is TGTGCCAGCAGCTTGGAGAGGACAGATACGCAGTATTTT.

This clonotype has just a few counts. The chain joins TRBV2 to TRBJ1-5, with no clear D. The CDR3 covers 13 residues. Germline V gene lookup returns CDR1 SNHLY and CDR2 FYNNEI. V dropped 6 bases and J dropped 1 base, with 7 bases sitting between them. The CDR3 DNA reads TGTGCCAGCAGCACCGACAGCAATCAGCCCCAGCATTTT. It encodes CASSTDSNQPQHF.

This clonotype was counted a few times. The chain joins TRBV25-1 to TRBJ1-1; 7 bases match TRBD1. J was trimmed by 1 base and V by 3 bases; bases with no gene match: 5. The CDR3 loop spans 15 amino acids. The germline V gene has CDR1 MGHDK and CDR2 SYGVNS. Here the CDR3 reads CASSETGHGNTEAFF. The DNA for the CDR3 is TGTGCCAGCAGTGAGACAGGGCATGGGAACACTGAAGCTTTCTTT. Using reference TRBV25-1 and TRBJ1-1 for the parts outside the CDR3, the full variable domain is EADIYQTPRYLVIGTGKKITLECSQTMGHDKMYWYQQDPGMELHLIHYSYGVNSTEKGDLSSESTVSRIRTEHFPLTLESARPSHTSQYLCASSETGHGNTEAFFGQGTRLTVV.

This chain uses TRBV12-3 or TRBV12-4 with TRBJ1-3; maybe TRBD1 (5 bases). CDR3 size: 15 residues. V shed 3 bases and J shed 4 bases, with 13 bases lying between them. CDR3 coding DNA: TGTGCCAGCAGTTTGGCCTCAAGGGGAGGAAACACCATATATTTT. Translated: CASSLASRGGNTIYF.